This T cell receptor (beta chain) was sequenced in a study of shared clonotypes between healthy human individuals. CDR3 length: 15 amino acids. CDR1 and CDR2 (germline): SGDLS, YYNGEE. Trimming took 9 bases from V and 2 from J; bases not matched to a gene: 10. The repertoire was sequenced with immunoSEQ multiplex PCR; TCRdb's copy has only in-frame clones and lacks some. The table includes 600,000 or so clones, 85% to 95% detected once. The naive CD8 fraction comprised CD45RO-negative cells positively selected for CCR7 and excluded terminally differentiated effector memory CD45RA+ cells. This TCR was sampled from a woman in her 30s in good health. The V gene is TRBV9, the J gene TRBJ2-2; 7 positions match TRBD2. The sequenced sample was naive CD8+ T cells sorted from blood. This CDR3 reads CATSPASGNTGELFF. The CDR3 nucleotides read TGTGCCACATCCCCGGCTAGCGGTAACACCGGGGAGCTGTTTTTT.